A selection of T cell receptor beta chains follows, all from one sample in a study of T cells in severe cutaneous drug reactions. TCRdb re-called the multiplex PCR reads and gives one entry per CDR3 protein, without DNA. The sample data list fewer than 55 distinct CDR3 sequences. The sample comprised PBMCs. Every receptor here comes from a human donor with Stevens-Johnson syndrome, a severe cutaneous drug reaction. CDR3s include the opening cysteine and the closing phenylalanine or tryptophan. Size is omitted from some rows. Given values are once, few, many or a class for expanded clones.

>NA|TRBV7-2|TRBJ2-3
CASRLAGVPSTDTQYF
>hyperexpanded|TRBV15|TRBJ2-4
CATKLSGGADWVQYF
>NA|TRBV6-1|TRBJ2-1
CASAKGDLYNEQFF
>large|TRBV5-4|TRBJ2-3
CASSSTSGRSHTQYF
>NA|TRBV4-1|TRBJ2-7
CASSQVGRGHDEQYF
>large|TRBV11-3|TRBJ2-3
CASSFGRGKDTQYF
>large|TRBV4-1|TRBJ2-7
CASSQVVGRGHDEQYF
>hyperexpanded|TRBV6-1|TRBJ2-3
CASRLGGGDTQYF
>NA|TRBV10-1|TRBJ2-7
CASSETYNEQFF
>NA|TRBV28|TRBJ2-7
CASSLWTSGKAYEQYF
>large|TRBV18|TRBJ2-7
CASSPRGLYEQYF
>hyperexpanded|TRBV3-1|TRBJ2-3
CASSQAPRTQYF
>medium-sized|TRBV27|TRBJ2-2
CASSHNTGELFF
>NA|TRBV28|TRBJ2-1
CASSLLGPSNEQFF
>hyperexpanded|TRBV6-2/TRBV6-3|TRBJ2-1
CATDGVNEQFF
>NA|TRBV5-1|TRBJ2-1
CASSLVGGQPYEQYF
>NA|TRBV5-4|TRBJ2-7
CASSPDSGGFSVQYF
>hyperexpanded|TRBV4-3|TRBJ1-1
CASSQDRNTEAFF